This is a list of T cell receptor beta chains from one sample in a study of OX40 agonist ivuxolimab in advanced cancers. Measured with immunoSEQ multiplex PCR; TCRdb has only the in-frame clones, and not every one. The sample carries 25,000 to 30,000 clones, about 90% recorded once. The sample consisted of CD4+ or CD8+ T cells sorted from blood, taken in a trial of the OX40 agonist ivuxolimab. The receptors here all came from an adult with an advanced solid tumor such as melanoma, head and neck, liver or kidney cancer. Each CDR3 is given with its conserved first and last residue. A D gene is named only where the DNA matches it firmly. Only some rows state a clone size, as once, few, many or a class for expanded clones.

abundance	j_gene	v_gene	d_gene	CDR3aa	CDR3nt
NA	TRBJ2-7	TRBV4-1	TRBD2	CASSQVGSSGEQYF	TGCGCCAGCAGCCAAGTTGGTTCTAGCGGCGAGCAGTACTTC
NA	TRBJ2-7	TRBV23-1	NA	CASSQSKGSSYEQYF	TGCGCCAGCAGTCAATCAAAGGGGTCCTCCTACGAGCAGTACTTC
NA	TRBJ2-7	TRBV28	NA	CASSRRQGRDEQYF	TGTGCCAGCAGCCGGAGACAGGGGAGGGACGAGCAGTACTTC
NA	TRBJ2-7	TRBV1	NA	CTSSRMGTSGTYEQYF	TGCACCAGCAGCCGGATGGGGACTAGCGGTACCTACGAGCAGTACTTC
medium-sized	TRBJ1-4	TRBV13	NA	CASSPIGGGDEKLFF	TGTGCCAGCAGCCCGATCGGCGGGGGAGATGAAAAACTGTTTTTT
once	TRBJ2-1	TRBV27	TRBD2	CASSILAGGPLRQFF	TGTGCCAGCAGTATCCTAGCGGGAGGACCCCTTAGGCAGTTCTTC
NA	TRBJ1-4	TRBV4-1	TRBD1	CASSPIGGTGATNEKLFF	TGCGCCAGCAGCCCCATAGGCGGGACAGGTGCAACTAATGAAAAACTGTTTTTT
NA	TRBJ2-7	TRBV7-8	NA	CASSLVQGWDYEQYF	TGTGCCAGCAGCTTAGTTCAGGGATGGGACTACGAGCAGTACTTC
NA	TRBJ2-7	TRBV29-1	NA	CSVEDATVSPYEQYF	TGCAGCGTTGAAGATGCTACAGTTTCCCCCTACGAGCAGTACTTC
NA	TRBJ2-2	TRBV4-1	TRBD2	CASSQDSSGLAGLSGELFF	TGCGCCAGCAGCCAAGATTCCAGTGGGCTAGCGGGATTATCCGGGGAGCTGTTTTTT
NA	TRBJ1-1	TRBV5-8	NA	CASSLWTGTDDTEAFF	TGTGCCAGCAGCTTGTGGACCGGGACCGATGACACTGAAGCTTTCTTT
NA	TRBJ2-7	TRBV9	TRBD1	CASSPRDRVTYEQYF	TGTGCCAGCAGCCCAAGGGACAGGGTAACCTACGAGCAGTACTTC
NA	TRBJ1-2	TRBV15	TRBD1	CATSRDVTGSFDYTF	TGTGCCACCAGCAGAGATGTGACAGGGTCATTTGACTACACCTTC
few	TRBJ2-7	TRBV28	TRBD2	CASTGTSEEQYF	TGTGCCAGCACCGGGACTAGCGAAGAGCAGTACTTC
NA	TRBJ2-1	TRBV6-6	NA	CASTLPTGSSYNEQFF	TGTGCCAGCACCTTACCGACCGGAAGCTCCTACAATGAGCAGTTCTTC
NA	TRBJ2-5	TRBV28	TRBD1	CASSDRGVSDRPTQYF	TGTGCCAGCAGTGACAGGGGGGTGTCGGACCGACCCACCCAGTACTTC
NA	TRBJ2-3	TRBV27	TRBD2	CARNRLAGISDTQYF	TGTGCCAGAAATCGACTAGCGGGAATCTCGGATACGCAGTATTTT
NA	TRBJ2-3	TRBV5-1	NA	CASSLAPRSTDTQYF	TGCGCCAGCAGCTTGGCACCGCGAAGCACAGATACGCAGTATTTT
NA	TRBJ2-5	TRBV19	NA	CASSIGSSEETQYF	TGTGCCAGTAGTATAGGCAGTAGCGAAGAGACCCAGTACTTC
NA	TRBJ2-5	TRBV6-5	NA	CASSYMGGGGETQYF	TGTGCCAGCAGTTACATGGGGGGAGGTGGGGAGACCCAGTACTTC
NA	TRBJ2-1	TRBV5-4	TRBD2	CASSLRLADYNEQFF	TGTGCCAGCAGCCTACGACTAGCTGATTACAATGAGCAGTTCTTC
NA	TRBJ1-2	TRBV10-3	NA	CAITVGQGYGYTF	TGTGCCATCACTGTCGGACAAGGCTATGGCTACACCTTC
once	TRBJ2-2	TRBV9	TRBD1	CASSPLTGEAGELFF	TGTGCCAGCAGCCCCCTGACAGGGGAGGCCGGGGAGCTGTTTTTT
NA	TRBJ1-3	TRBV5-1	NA	CASSLVGATGNTIYF	TGCGCCAGCAGCTTGGTAGGGGCAACTGGAAACACCATATATTTT
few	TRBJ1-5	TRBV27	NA	CASSLSGLTSNQPQHF	TGTGCCAGCAGTTTGAGCGGGTTGACTAGCAATCAGCCCCAGCATTTT
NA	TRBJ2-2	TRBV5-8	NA	CASSIYAGELFF	TGTGCCAGCAGTATCTACGCCGGGGAGCTGTTTTTT
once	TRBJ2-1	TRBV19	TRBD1	CASSIGGRGYNEQFF	TGTGCCAGTAGTATCGGTGGCAGGGGGTACAATGAGCAGTTCTTC
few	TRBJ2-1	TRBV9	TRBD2	CASGRGSYNEQFF	TGTGCCAGCGGGAGGGGCTCCTACAATGAGCAGTTCTTC
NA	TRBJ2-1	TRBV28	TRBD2	CASQWGGGLAGEETYNEQFF	TGTGCCAGCCAGTGGGGTGGGGGACTAGCGGGAGAGGAGACCTACAATGAGCAGTTCTTC
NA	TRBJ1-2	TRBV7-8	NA	CASSLNSPGAKGYTF	TGTGCCAGCAGCTTAAACTCACCGGGGGCCAAAGGCTACACCTTC
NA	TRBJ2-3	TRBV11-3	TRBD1	CASSQGADTQYF	TGTGCCAGCAGCCAGGGGGCAGATACGCAGTATTTT
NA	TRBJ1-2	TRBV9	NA	CASSSYNFATF	TGTGCCAGCAGCTCCTACAACTTCGCGACCTTC
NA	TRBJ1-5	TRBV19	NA	CASSIWANSNQPQHF	TGTGCCAGTAGTATCTGGGCAAATAGCAATCAGCCCCAGCATTTT
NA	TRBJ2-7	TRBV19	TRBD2	CASSGGTSVYEQYF	TGTGCCAGTAGTGGCGGGACTAGCGTCTACGAGCAGTACTTC
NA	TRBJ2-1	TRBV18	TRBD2	CASSPQGLAGGVDEQFF	TGTGCCAGCTCACCACAGGGACTAGCGGGAGGGGTCGATGAGCAGTTCTTC
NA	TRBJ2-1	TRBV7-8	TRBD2	CASSLTSGLYNEQFF	TGTGCCAGCAGCCTAACTAGCGGTTTATACAATGAGCAGTTCTTC
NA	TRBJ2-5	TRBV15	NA	CATSRDLGSKETQYF	TGTGCCACCAGCAGAGATCTAGGCAGTAAAGAGACCCAGTACTTC
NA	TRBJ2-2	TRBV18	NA	CASSPEQDGTGELFF	TGTGCCAGCTCACCCGAACAGGATGGGACCGGGGAGCTGTTTTTT